This T cell receptor (beta chain) is from a study of T cells after yellow fever vaccination (dated by TCRdb to about 2019). For context, the study as a whole: The SMART-Seq v4 Ultra Low Input RNA kit was used to prepare libraries from fractions with low cell numbers. Two healthy male donors, one aged 18 to 29 and one aged 30 to 40 years, were included in the cohort. To follow T-cell clones before and after both primary and booster YFV17D yellow fever vaccination, bulk TCR alpha and beta repertoires underwent longitudinal sequencing. Blood was collected at multiple timepoints before and after primary and secondary immunization, and bulk PBMC replicates and cell subsets were isolated. Beyond this particular receptor, the publication reports: The secondary T-cell response was weaker than the primary response but faster, peaking on day 5 instead of day 15. A small fraction of clonotypes showed up in both the CD4 and CD8 compartments, probably as a result of convergent recombination. Because the study included only a couple of donors, the extent to which the findings can be generalized is limited. Computational filtering was needed because FACS-sorted repertoires could contain abundant contaminating clonotypes from the bulk population. After the booster, most clones that had expanded after primary vaccination were detected again (around 97% of CD4 and more than 85% of CD8), suggesting broad maintenance of memory.

This clonotype was found a few times. Its antigen is still unknown. Per-nucleotide qualities are absent, and no much larger clonotype sits a single base away. The CDR3 measures 14 amino acids from cysteine to phenylalanine. Only CDR3 DNA is held: 42 bases, read in frame from base 1. CDR1 and CDR2 are drawn from the germline V gene (reference sequence): DFQATT, SNEGSKA. The trim is 0 bases for V and 2 bases for J, with a gap of 8 bases between the germline ends. The treatment or condition label of this sample denotes: live attenuated yellow fever vaccine strain. A standard Ficoll-Paque protocol was used to isolate PBMCs from peripheral blood. Dynabeads CD4 and CD8 positive selection kits were used to isolate CD4 and CD8 T-cell fractions. TriZol was used to extract RNA from bulk PBMCs, CD4 and CD8 fractions, and dextramer-positive and dextramer-negative fractions. Sequenced using an Illumina NovaSeq 6000. TCR cDNA was synthesized by 5'RACE template switching, which introduced a universal primer site and unique molecular identifiers. Priming for cDNA synthesis came from both the TCR alpha and TCR beta constant segments. Two PCR steps were used to amplify libraries, with sample barcodes and sequencing adapters being added in the second step. Libraries were sequenced on Illumina HiSeq 2500 (2x100 bp) or NovaSeq (2x150 bp). The source study handled its data this way. Demultiplexing of reads and collapsing into UMI consensus sequences were performed with MIGEC, and V(D)J alignment was carried out with MiXCR. Using edgeR on replicate PBMC samples, clonotypes were called vaccine-responding if FDR was below 0.01 and the log2 fold change was above 5 up to day 15. Each bulk clonotype was labeled CD4 or CD8 based on which sequenced repertoire, CD4 or CD8, contained the clonotype at higher abundance. TCRdb ran its own pipeline on the public reads, namely fastp trimming at Q25 and MiXCR clone calling, and kept in-frame beta chains. Rows with a matching CDR3 protein are joined into one entry that keeps the most common DNA and genes. The V and J calls and clone size are TCRdb's, not the authors'. The sample records about 340,000 distinct CDR3 sequences, roughly an eighth of which are singletons. The ten largest clones add up to 3.2% of the sample.

Material: CD4+ T cells sorted from PBMCs, obtained 15 days after the yellow fever booster vaccination. The V and J segments used are TRBV20-1 and TRBJ1-5; the D segment cannot be called with confidence. The origin of this receptor is a man younger than 35 who received the YFV17D yellow fever vaccine. The CDR3 region has the sequence CSARDKRGNQPQHF. The sequence in DNA is TGCAGTGCTAGAGACAAGCGTGGCAATCAGCCCCAGCATTTT.